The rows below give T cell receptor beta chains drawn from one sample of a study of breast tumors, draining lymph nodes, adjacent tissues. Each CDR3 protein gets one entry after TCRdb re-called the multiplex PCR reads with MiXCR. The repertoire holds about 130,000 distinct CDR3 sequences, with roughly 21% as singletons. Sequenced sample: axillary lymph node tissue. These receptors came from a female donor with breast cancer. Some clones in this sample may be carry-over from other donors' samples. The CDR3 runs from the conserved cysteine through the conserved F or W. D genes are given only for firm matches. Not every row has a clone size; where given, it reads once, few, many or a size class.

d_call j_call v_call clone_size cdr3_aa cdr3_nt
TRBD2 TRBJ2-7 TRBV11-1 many CASSLRGGLVYEQYF TGTGCCAGCAGCCTACGGGGGGGGTTAGTCTACGAGCAGTACTTC
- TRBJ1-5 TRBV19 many CASSILSRNQPQHF TGTGCCAGTAGTATCTTAAGCAGGAATCAGCCCCAGCATTTT
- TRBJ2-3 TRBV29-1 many CSVEDLVGGTDTQYF TGCAGCGTTGAAGATCTCGTGGGCGGGACAGATACGCAGTATTTT
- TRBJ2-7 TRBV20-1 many CSARDPGTEVNEQYF TGCAGTGCTAGAGACCCCGGGACGGAGGTTAACGAGCAGTACTTC
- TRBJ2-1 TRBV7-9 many CASRKTADVFF TGTGCCAGCAGGAAGACCGCTGATGTGTTCTTC
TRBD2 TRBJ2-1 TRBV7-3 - CASSLQREDGQFF TGTGCCAGCAGCTTGCAGCGGGAAGATGGGCAGTTCTTT
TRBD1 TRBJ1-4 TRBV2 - CASSAGQLATNEKPFF TGTGCCAGCAGCGCGGGACAGCTTGCAACTAACGAAAAACCGTTTTTT
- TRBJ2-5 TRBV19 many CASSIYGQETQYF TGTGCCAGTAGTATCTACGGGCAGGAGACCCAGTACTTC
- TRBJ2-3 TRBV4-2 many CASSQALVATDTQYF TGTGCCAGCAGCCAGGCACTAGTAGCCACAGATACGCAGTATTTT
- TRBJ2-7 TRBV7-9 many CASSWGQGNIYGSAGAYEQYF TGTGCCAGCAGCTGGGGACAGGGTAACATCTACGGCTCAGCGGGAGCTTACGAGCAGTACTTC
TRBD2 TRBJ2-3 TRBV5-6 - CASSFASPAGGRTDTQYF TGTGCCAGCAGCTTTGCTTCACCAGCGGGGGGGCGAACAGATACGCAGTATTTT
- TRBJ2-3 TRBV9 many CASSVWGRLTDTQYF TGTGCCAGCAGCGTATGGGGAAGGCTCACAGATACGCAGTATTTT
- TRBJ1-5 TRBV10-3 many CAISESGGNQPQHF TGTGCCATCAGTGAGTCCGGGGGGAATCAGCCCCAGCATTTT
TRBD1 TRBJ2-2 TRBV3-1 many CASSSRDRGTGELFF TGTGCCAGCAGCTCCCGGGACAGGGGAACCGGGGAGCTGTTTTTT
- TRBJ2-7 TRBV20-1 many CSASTEGYGYEQYF TGCAGTGCTTCCACGGAGGGGTACGGCTACGAGCAGTACTTC
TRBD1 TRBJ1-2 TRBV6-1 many CASSEDRTGGNYGYTF TGTGCCAGCAGTGAAGATCGGACAGGAGGCAACTATGGCTACACCTTC
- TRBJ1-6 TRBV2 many CASSEGPAYNSPLHF TGTGCCAGCAGTGAGGGGCCAGCCTATAATTCACCCCTCCACTTT
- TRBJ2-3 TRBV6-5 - CASSYSSGRSTDAQYF TGTGCCAGCAGTTACTCCTCCGGGAGAAGCACAGATGCGCAGTATTTT
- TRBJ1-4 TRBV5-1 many CASRPGGTTNEKLFF TGCGCCAGCAGGCCCGGGGGGACGACTAATGAAAAACTGTTTTTT
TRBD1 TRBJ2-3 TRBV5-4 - CASSKGAVLGTDTQYF TGTGCCAGCAGCAAGGGGGCCGTTTTGGGCACAGATACGCAGTATTTT
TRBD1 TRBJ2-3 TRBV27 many CASSLTGGRADTQYF TGTGCCAGCAGTCTGACAGGGGGCAGAGCAGATACGCAGTATTTT
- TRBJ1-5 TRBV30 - CAWSRGSPPQHF TGTGCCTGGTCGCGGGGTTCGCCGCCCCAGCATTTT
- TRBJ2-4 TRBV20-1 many CSASLTYPKNIQYF TGCAGTGCTAGTCTGACCTACCCCAAAAACATTCAGTACTTC
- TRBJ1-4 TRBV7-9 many CASSAPGQYNEKLFF TGTGCCAGCAGCGCACCCGGACAGTATAATGAAAAACTGTTTTTT
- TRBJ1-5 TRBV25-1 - CASSVGGNQPQHF TGTGCCAGCAGTGTCGGAGGCAATCAGCCCCAGCATTTT
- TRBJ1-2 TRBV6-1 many CASSRGQDNYGYTF TGTGCCAGCAGCCGCGGGCAGGACAACTATGGCTACACCTTC
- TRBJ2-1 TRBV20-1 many CSAITNSRGNEQFF TGCAGTGCTATCACTAACTCCAGAGGCAATGAGCAGTTCTTC
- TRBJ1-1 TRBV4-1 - CASSQVKGDTEAFF TGCGCCAGCAGCCAAGTGAAGGGGGACACTGAAGCTTTCTTT
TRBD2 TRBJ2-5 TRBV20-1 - CSADPSGGAGETQYF TGCAGTGCAGACCCTAGCGGGGGGGCCGGCGAGACCCAGTACTTC
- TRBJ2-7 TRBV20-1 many CSAPRSRIAYEQYF TGCAGTGCCCCTCGATCGAGGATCGCCTACGAGCAGTACTTC
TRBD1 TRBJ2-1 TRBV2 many CASSDGQGTYNEQFF TGTGCCAGCAGTGACGGACAGGGAACATACAATGAGCAGTTCTTC
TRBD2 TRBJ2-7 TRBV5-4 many CASRIGLADGYEQYF TGTGCCAGCAGGATCGGACTAGCGGATGGCTACGAGCAGTACTTC
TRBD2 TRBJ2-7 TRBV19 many CASSPPSGAYYEQYF TGTGCCAGTAGCCCCCCTAGCGGAGCTTACTACGAGCAGTACTTC
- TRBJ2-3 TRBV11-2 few CASSQGLAVSTDTQYF TGTGCCAGCAGCCAAGGACTCGCGGTTAGCACAGATACGCAGTATTTT
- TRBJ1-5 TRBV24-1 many CATSAGQRGNQPQHF TGTGCCACCAGTGCGGGTCAGAGAGGCAATCAGCCCCAGCATTTT
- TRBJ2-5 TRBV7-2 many CASSSQQGGTETQYF TGTGCCAGCAGTTCCCAGCAGGGGGGGACGGAGACCCAGTACTTC
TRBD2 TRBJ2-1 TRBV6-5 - CASSYAGLAVYNEQFF TGTGCCAGCAGTTACGCCGGACTAGCGGTCTACAATGAGCAGTTCTTC
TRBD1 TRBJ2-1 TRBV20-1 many CSARSTGDLQFF TGCAGTGCTAGATCGACAGGGGACCTCCAGTTCTTC
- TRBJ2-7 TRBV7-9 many CASSLAGGQTWPDF TGTGCCAGCAGCTTAGCAGGTGGACAGACCTGGCCGGACTTC
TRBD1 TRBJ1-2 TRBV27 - CASSLYRGRGPAILNGYTF TGTGCCAGCAGTTTATACAGGGGTCGGGGCCCCGCAATTCTAAATGGCTACACCTTC
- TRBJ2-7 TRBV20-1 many CSARKRDQTVYEQYF TGCAGTGCTAGGAAAAGGGACCAAACGGTCTACGAGCAGTACTTC
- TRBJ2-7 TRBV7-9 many CASSRSSDDATYF TGTGCCAGCAGCCGATCCTCAGATGACGCAACTTACTTC
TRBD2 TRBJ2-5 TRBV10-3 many CATGPRGGNLETQYF TGTGCCACGGGCCCTCGCGGGGGAAACCTAGAGACCCAGTACTTC
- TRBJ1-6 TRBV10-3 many CAISVLAGDGSPLHF TGTGCCATCAGTGTACTCGCGGGGGACGGTTCACCCCTCCACTTT
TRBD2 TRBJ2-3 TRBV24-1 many CATSDPTSGSTDTQYF TGTGCCACCAGTGACCCGACTAGCGGGAGTACAGATACGCAGTATTTT
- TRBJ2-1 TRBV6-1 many CASNEVNEQFF TGTGCCAGCAATGAAGTAAATGAGCAGTTCTTC
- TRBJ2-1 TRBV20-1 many CSAPKASSSYNEQFF TGCAGTGCGCCAAAAGCGTCCAGCTCCTACAATGAGCAGTTCTTC
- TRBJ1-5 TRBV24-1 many CATSSRGGKGQPQHF TGTGCCACCAGTTCAAGAGGGGGGAAAGGTCAGCCCCAGCATTTT
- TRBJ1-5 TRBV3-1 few CASSQTGLNQPQHF TGTGCCAGCAGCCAGACGGGTTTAAATCAGCCCCAGCATTTT
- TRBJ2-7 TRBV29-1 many CSVEVRGVNYEQYF TGCAGCGTTGAAGTCAGGGGGGTCAACTACGAGCAGTACTTC
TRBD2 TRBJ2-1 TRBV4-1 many CASSQEPGGRATYNEQFF TGCGCCAGCAGCCAAGAGCCCGGTGGGAGGGCCACCTACAATGAGCAGTTCTTC
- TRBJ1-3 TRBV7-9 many CASSLVTSGNTIYF TGTGCCAGCAGCTTAGTCACCTCTGGAAACACCATATATTTT
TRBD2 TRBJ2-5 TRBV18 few CASSPPLAGQETQYF TGTGCCAGCTCACCACCTCTAGCGGGTCAAGAGACCCAGTACTTC
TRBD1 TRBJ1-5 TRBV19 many CASSIMGQGNQPQHF TGTGCCAGTAGTATAATGGGACAGGGCAATCAGCCCCAGCATTTT
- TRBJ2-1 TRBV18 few CASSPRMVAVYNEQFF TGTGCCAGCTCACCACGGATGGTAGCAGTCTACAATGAGCAGTTCTTC
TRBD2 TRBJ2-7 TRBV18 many CASSRGGSNSYEQYF TGTGCCAGCTCACGTGGCGGGAGTAACTCCTACGAGCAGTACTTC
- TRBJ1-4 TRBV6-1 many CASSETVNEKLFF TGTGCCAGCAGTGAGACAGTTAATGAAAAACTGTTTTTT
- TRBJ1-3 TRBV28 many CASSLKLFSGNTIYF TGTGCCAGCAGTTTAAAATTGTTTTCTGGAAACACCATATATTTT
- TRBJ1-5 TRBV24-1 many CATSGSNQPQHF TGTGCCACCAGCGGTAGCAATCAGCCCCAGCATTTT
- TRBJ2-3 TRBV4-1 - CASSPSGFGTDTQYF TGCGCCAGCAGCCCGTCGGGATTTGGCACAGATACGCAGTATTTT